This entry features one TCR beta chain sequence. Its matching antigen is unknown. The source of the sample is a study of cytomegalovirus exposure and HLA in healthy donors. The CDR3 loop spans 16 amino acids. Germline-derived CDR1 and CDR2 are SGDLS and YYNGEE. V dropped 0 bases and J dropped 3 bases, with 16 bases sitting between them. Whole-study results and caveats: Rare TCR sequences dominated, though some public TCRs recurred in many donors. The study recorded 164 TCR beta chains that were cytomegalovirus-associated. First-cohort TCR clusters were later found to tend to co-occur in the approximately 120 validation repertoires.

Using immunoSEQ multiplex PCR, the repertoire was profiled, and TCRdb retains in-frame clones only, with some absent. The sample yields about 200,000 clones, around nine tenths seen once. The V gene is TRBV9, the J gene TRBJ2-7, with a weak D call TRBD2 (6 bases). The sample comprised PBMCs. The receptor was isolated from a woman under 30 in good health and CMV-seropositive. Here the CDR3 reads CASSVAGEPKFYEQYF. The CDR3, as DNA: TGTGCCAGCAGCGTAGCGGGAGAACCTAAATTCTACGAGCAGTACTTC.